This is a list of T cell receptor beta chains from one sample in a study of T cells after yellow fever vaccination. TCRdb reprocessed the 5' RACE reads with MiXCR, giving one entry per CDR3 protein. Of some 350,000 distinct CDR3 sequences in the sample, approximately 4% were seen once. The sequencing here drew on PBMCs, taken 5 days after the yellow fever booster vaccination. These receptors were taken from a man younger than 30 who received the YFV17D yellow fever vaccine. The CDR3 runs from the conserved cysteine through the conserved F or W. The D gene is left open where the match is weak. Clone size, where shown, is once, few, many, or a class for clones that have expanded.

V gene,CDR3 length,J gene,D gene,clone size,CDR3 DNA,CDR3 protein
TRBV11-2,13,TRBJ2-7,NA,many,TGTGCCAGCAGCTGGGGACGGACCTACGAGCAGTACTTC,CASSWGRTYEQYF
TRBV13,17,TRBJ1-1,TRBD1,NA,TGTGCCAGCAGCTTAAGGCTGGGGCAGGGGGCCAACACTGAAGCTTTCTTT,CASSLRLGQGANTEAFF
TRBV4-1,12,TRBJ2-5,TRBD2,NA,TGCGCCAGCAGTGATCCGGGGGGGACCCAGTACTTC,CASSDPGGTQYF
TRBV20-1,13,TRBJ1-2,NA,few,TGCAGTGCGGGGACATGGCAAAACTATGGCTACACCTTC,CSAGTWQNYGYTF
TRBV12-3/TRBV12-4,13,TRBJ1-1,NA,NA,TGTGCCAGCAGTCGACTTGTGAGCACTGAAGCTTTCTTT,CASSRLVSTEAFF
TRBV10-3,17,TRBJ1-5,TRBD1,NA,TGTGCCATCAGTGTAGGGCAGAATGGGGGCGGACAGGGGCCCCAGCATTTT,CAISVGQNGGGQGPQHF
TRBV7-2,14,TRBJ1-5,TRBD1,few,TGTGCCAGCAACGGACAGGGGGGGAATCAGCCCCAGCATTTT,CASNGQGGNQPQHF
TRBV7-2,15,TRBJ1-1,TRBD1,many,TGTGCCAGCAGCGTAACGGGACAGGGGAGGACTGAAGCTTTCTTT,CASSVTGQGRTEAFF
TRBV5-4,13,TRBJ2-7,NA,few,TGTGCCAGCAGCTTTGGGAGCGCGGGCGAGCAGTACTTC,CASSFGSAGEQYF
TRBV18,16,TRBJ2-3,TRBD1,many,TGTGCCAGCTCAAACAGGGGGCCGACTAGCACAGATACGCAGTATTTT,CASSNRGPTSTDTQYF
TRBV4-2,14,TRBJ1-1,TRBD1,many,TGTGCCAGCAGCCAAGAGGGACAGGGCACTGAAGCTTTCTTT,CASSQEGQGTEAFF
TRBV10-3,16,TRBJ1-6,NA,many,TGTGCCATCAGTGACCCGATCCGGGACGGAGGTTCACCCCTCCACTTT,CAISDPIRDGGSPLHF
TRBV7-2,15,TRBJ2-7,NA,few,TGTGCCAGCAGCGTAGCAGGCAGGGCAACCTACGAGCAGTACTTC,CASSVAGRATYEQYF
TRBV20-1,14,TRBJ2-7,NA,NA,TGCAGTGCTAGGAAGAGGGACACCACCTACGAGCAGTACTTC,CSARKRDTTYEQYF
TRBV5-6,13,TRBJ2-3,TRBD2,few,TGTGCCAGCAGCTTGGTAGCGGGAGATACGCAGTATTTT,CASSLVAGDTQYF
TRBV20-1,15,TRBJ2-3,TRBD2,NA,TGCAGTGCTCCACTAGCGGGGGGCAGCAGAGATACGCAGTATTTT,CSAPLAGGSRDTQYF
TRBV19,14,TRBJ1-1,TRBD1,NA,TGTGCCAGTAGTCGTCCGGACAGGGACCAGTTAGCTTTCTTT,CASSRPDRDQLAFF
TRBV7-9,14,TRBJ1-5,NA,few,TGTGCCAGCAGCCCAGACACTCTCGGGCAGCCCCAGCATTTT,CASSPDTLGQPQHF
TRBV29-1,14,TRBJ1-1,NA,many,TGCAGCGTTGAAGGCGGCAGGTGGACCACTGAAGCTTTCTTT,CSVEGGRWTTEAFF
TRBV7-2,18,TRBJ2-3,NA,many,TGTGCCAGCAGCCCGAACCTAGTCCGCCCGTCTAGCACAGATACGCAGTATTTT,CASSPNLVRPSSTDTQYF
TRBV12-3/TRBV12-4,13,TRBJ2-7,NA,many,TGTGCCAGCAGCTATGGGCCGACCTACGAGCAGTACTTC,CASSYGPTYEQYF
TRBV15,13,TRBJ1-2,TRBD1,few,TGTGCCACCCGGAAGCACGGGACAGATGGCTACACCTTC,CATRKHGTDGYTF
TRBV29-1,14,TRBJ1-2,NA,many,TGCAGCGTTGAAGATCAAGGGTCAGGCGGCGGCTACACCTTC,CSVEDQGSGGGYTF
TRBV5-4,15,TRBJ1-1,TRBD1,few,TGTGCCAGCAGCTTAGACAGGGGGTTGTACACTGAAGCTTTCTTT,CASSLDRGLYTEAFF
TRBV10-3,14,TRBJ2-5,NA,NA,TGTGCCATCAGTGGTGGGACCCACCAAGAGACCCAGTACTTC,CAISGGTHQETQYF
TRBV20-1,15,TRBJ2-3,NA,many,TGCAGTGCAGAGGGAGATAGCGGACGCACAGATACGCAGTATTTT,CSAEGDSGRTDTQYF
TRBV4-3,15,TRBJ2-1,NA,NA,TGCGCCAGCAGCCAAGGGAGACAGGCGAGAAATGAGCAGTTCTTC,CASSQGRQARNEQFF
TRBV7-2,14,TRBJ1-1,TRBD1,few,TGTGCCAGCAGTCAGACCCGGACAGGGGCTGAAGCTTTCTTT,CASSQTRTGAEAFF
TRBV20-1,15,TRBJ2-1,NA,NA,TGCAGTGCTAGAGGGGGCACCGACTCCTACAATGAGCAGTTCTTC,CSARGGTDSYNEQFF
TRBV4-3,18,TRBJ2-3,NA,NA,TGCGCCAGCAGCCAAGGTGGCGGGGATACCACTGGCACAGATACGCAGTATTTT,CASSQGGGDTTGTDTQYF
TRBV5-1,15,TRBJ1-5,NA,NA,TGCGCCAGCAGCTTATTTCCAGATAGCAATCAGCCCCAGCATTTT,CASSLFPDSNQPQHF
TRBV4-1,17,TRBJ2-3,NA,many,TGCGCCAGCAGTCAAAATACAGGTAGTCGTAGTGGGGATACGCAGTATTTT,CASSQNTGSRSGDTQYF
TRBV15,15,TRBJ1-5,NA,few,TGTGCCACCAGCAGAGGAACAGGCCCCAATCAGCCCCAGCATTTT,CATSRGTGPNQPQHF
TRBV11-2,11,TRBJ2-1,NA,NA,TGTGCCAGCAGCTTTGCGGGTGAGCAGTTCTTC,CASSFAGEQFF
TRBV7-6,13,TRBJ1-6,NA,NA,TGTGCCAGCAGGGACACGGCCAATTCACCCCTCCACTTT,CASRDTANSPLHF
TRBV12-3/TRBV12-4,15,TRBJ2-2,NA,many,TGTGCCAGCAGTTTAGTACGCACCTACACCGGGGAGCTGTTTTTT,CASSLVRTYTGELFF
TRBV20-1,15,TRBJ2-1,NA,NA,TGCAGTGCTGCCCGAAACAGGGCTTCCTACAATGAGCAGTTCTTC,CSAARNRASYNEQFF
TRBV5-4,14,TRBJ2-1,NA,few,TGTGCCAGCAGCGCACTGGGGGAAGTGAATGAGCAGTTCTTC,CASSALGEVNEQFF
TRBV7-3,15,TRBJ2-5,NA,NA,TGTGCCAGCAGCTTAGAAAGGGCTAGCCGGGAGACCCAGTACTTC,CASSLERASRETQYF
TRBV27,16,TRBJ1-1,NA,few,TGTGCCAGCAGTTACCTCGGGGCGGACGGTAACACTGAAGCTTTCTTT,CASSYLGADGNTEAFF
TRBV5-1,14,TRBJ1-5,NA,many,TGCGCCAGCAGTACAGGGCAGCCGAATCAGCCCCAGCATTTT,CASSTGQPNQPQHF
TRBV5-1,15,TRBJ2-5,TRBD1,NA,TGCGCCAGCAGCTTAGACGGGACAGTTCAAGAGACCCAGTACTTC,CASSLDGTVQETQYF
TRBV12-3/TRBV12-4,15,TRBJ2-1,NA,NA,TGTGCCAGCGGGCGAAGCAGGGGCATTTATAATGAGCAGTTCTTC,CASGRSRGIYNEQFF
TRBV7-9,14,TRBJ1-2,NA,many,TGTGCCAGCAGCCCCAACCCCGGCTACTATGGCTACACCTTC,CASSPNPGYYGYTF
TRBV10-1,13,TRBJ1-6,TRBD1,many,TGCGCCACCTCCCGGGACAGCTTTTCACCCCTCCACTTT,CATSRDSFSPLHF
TRBV12-3/TRBV12-4,14,TRBJ2-7,TRBD1,NA,TGTGCCAGCAGTTTTATGCGGACAGGGGACGAGCAGTACTTC,CASSFMRTGDEQYF
TRBV7-2,17,TRBJ2-5,TRBD2,NA,TGTGCCAGCAGCTTAGGTGGCGGGGGGGCCGACAAAGAGACCCAGTACTTC,CASSLGGGGADKETQYF
TRBV4-1,17,TRBJ2-1,NA,many,TGCGCCAGCAGCCAACGTGATTTTGGGGGGGCAGGGAATGAGCAGTTCTTC,CASSQRDFGGAGNEQFF
TRBV19,15,TRBJ1-5,NA,few,TGTGCCAGTAGTGCTCGGGACGGACTAAATCAGCCCCAGCATTTT,CASSARDGLNQPQHF
TRBV20-1,14,TRBJ1-5,TRBD1,many,TGCAGTGCTAGTCGGGACAGGGGGCGGCAGCCCCAGCATTTT,CSASRDRGRQPQHF
TRBV4-1,17,TRBJ2-1,TRBD2,many,TGCGCCAGCAGCCAAGGAGCGGGGAAAGCTATCTACAATGAGCAGTTCTTC,CASSQGAGKAIYNEQFF
TRBV5-1,14,TRBJ2-3,NA,NA,TGCGCCAGCAGCTTGGAAGTCAGCGCAGATACGCAGTATTTT,CASSLEVSADTQYF
TRBV24-1,15,TRBJ2-3,NA,NA,TGTGCCACCAGTGATAGCAGGGGCCGGGTTGATACGCAGTATTTT,CATSDSRGRVDTQYF